The 17 T cell receptor beta chains below come from one sample, sequenced in a study of blood T cell repertoires in COVID-19. The table came from immunoSEQ multiplex PCR; TCRdb's copy has only in-frame clones and leaves some out. The data hold a few hundred thousand clones, with roughly 84% observed a single time. The sample taken for sequencing was PBMCs or T cells enriched from blood (not recorded which). The receptors were sampled from a woman aged 40 to 50 who had recovered from COVID-19.

V is TRBV15 and J is TRBJ1-1, with no clear D. The CDR3 runs to 13 residues. The V end was cut by 5 bases, the J end by 2 bases, with 9 bases between. CDR1 and CDR2 from the germline V gene are LNHNV and YYDKDF (reference sequence). CDR3 residues: CATSQEYNTEAFF. The CDR3 bases are TGTGCCACCAGCCAAGAGTATAACACTGAAGCTTTCTTT.

The CDR3 protein is CASRTGLAGGLLFF. In nucleotides, the CDR3 is TGTGCCAGCAGGACGGGACTAGCGGGAGGGCTCCTGTTCTTC. V usage is TRBV28 and J usage is TRBJ2-1, with 16 bases matching TRBD2. CDR3 length equals 14 residues. Germline V lookup: CDR1 MDHEN, CDR2 SYDVKM. V trimming: 6 bases; J trimming: 15 bases; junction bases outside the gene matches: 8.

The gene calls are TRBV2 and TRBJ2-1, with D possibly TRBD2 on 6 matching bases. Germline values: CDR1 SNHLY, CDR2 FYNNEI. V was pared by 10 bases and J by 4 bases, with 14 bases between. CDR3 length equals 13 residues. CDR3 in DNA: TGTGCCATTTTGTGGGAGGTGTACAATGAGCAGTTCTTC. It yields the protein CAILWEVYNEQFF.

The genes are TRBV9 and TRBJ2-1, with TRBD2 identical over 11 bases. The CDR3 sequence is 15 residues long. V lost 1 base to trimming and J lost 7 bases; unmatched junction nucleotides: 4. The V gene's germline CDR1 is SGDLS and CDR2 YYNGEE. DNA for the CDR3: TGTGCCAGCAGCGTATTAGCGGGAGGGCCAAATGAGCAGTTCTTC. This sequence encodes CASSVLAGGPNEQFF.

This sequence joins TRBV27 and TRBJ2-2; D perhaps matches TRBD2 (6 bases). V gave up 5 bases and J gave up 5 bases, with 18 bases separating them. This CDR3 has 16 amino acids. Germline V gene lookup returns CDR1 MNHEY and CDR2 SMNVEV (reference sequence). As DNA, the CDR3 is TGTGCCAGCAGTACCGGGCTGGGGGAGGCGACCGGGGAGCTGTTTTTT. Translation gives CASSTGLGEATGELFF.

The chain carries TRBV10-3 and TRBJ1-1; possibly TRBD1 for D (5 bases). The germline CDR1 and CDR2 sequences are ENHRY and SYGVKD. Deletions cut 11 bases from V and 5 bases from J, with 15 bases between. This CDR3 contains 12 residues. CDR3 loop: CAAQGGETEAFF. CDR3 sequence (DNA): TGTGCCGCTCAGGGAGGAGAAACTGAAGCTTTCTTT.

This chain links TRBV6-2 or TRBV6-3 with TRBJ2-5, with 8 bases that match TRBD2. The V segment lost 5 bases and the J segment 5 bases; nucleotides outside the gene matches: 4. The germline gives CDR1 MNHEY, CDR2 SVGEGT. The CDR3 covers 13 residues. CDR3 coding DNA: TGTGCCAGCAGTCGGACTAGCTTCGAGACCCAGTACTTC. Encoded protein: CASSRTSFETQYF.

The V and J genes are TRBV28 and TRBJ1-1; no firm D call. V lost 3 bases and J lost 1, with 12 bases in between. CDR3 length: 15 amino acids. Germline loops: CDR1 MDHEN, CDR2 SYDVKM. CDR3 sequence reads: CASSLWAPSNTEAFF. In DNA form, the CDR3 reads TGTGCCAGCAGTTTGTGGGCCCCTTCGAACACTGAAGCTTTCTTT.

The chain carries TRBV7-9 and TRBJ1-2; D is ambiguous. CDR1 and CDR2 (germline): SEHNR, FQNEAQ (reference sequence). The CDR3 totals 16 residues. V lost 1 base and J 0 bases, leaving 12 bases between the germline ends. The CDR3 DNA follows: TGTGCCAGCAGCTTAGGCTCAGGCTTTTCTAACTATGGCTACACCTTC. Encoded protein: CASSLGSGFSNYGYTF.

The chain employs TRBV4-2 and TRBJ2-1; 7 positions agree with TRBD2. The CDR3 totals 15 residues. The germline V gene has CDR1 LGHNA and CDR2 YNFKEQ. J gave up 4 bases and V 1 base, and 4 bases lay outside the gene matches. CDR3 region: CASSQGGSSYNEQFF. The CDR3 nucleotides read TGTGCCAGCAGCCAAGGCGGGAGTTCTTACAATGAGCAGTTCTTC.

This chain connects TRBV7-6 to TRBJ1-5; 9 nucleotides align to TRBD1. Unmatched junction bases numbered 2, after V lost 3 bases and J lost 5 bases. There are 14 residues in the CDR3. CDR1 SGHVS and CDR2 FNYEAQ come from the germline V gene. DNA for the CDR3: TGTGCCAGCAGCTTGAGACAGGGGGATCAGCCCCAGCATTTT. It is translated as CASSLRQGDQPQHF.

This chain connects TRBV6-4 to TRBJ1-1, with 9 nucleotides matching TRBD1. Looked up from germline, CDR1 is MRHNA and CDR2 is SNTAGT. This CDR3 comprises 15 residues. Losses at the gene ends were 6 bases for V and 5 bases for J; bases not matched to a gene: 10. CDR3 sequence (DNA): TGTGCCAGCAGGACCCAGACAGGGGGAGAGACTGAAGCTTTCTTT. Its protein product is CASRTQTGGETEAFF.

The chain combines TRBV12-3 or TRBV12-4 with TRBJ1-4; tentatively, D is TRBD1 (5 bases). Trimming left V 10 bases short and J 0 bases short, with 6 bases between. There are 12 residues in the CDR3. The chain's CDR3 is CATQATNEKLFF. CDR3 bases: TGTGCCACACAGGCAACTAATGAAAAACTGTTTTTT.

The CDR3 DNA reads TGCGCCAGCAATGGGGGGACCCCCGACAATGAGCAGTTCTTC. This translates into CASNGGTPDNEQFF. The rearrangement uses TRBV5-1 and TRBJ2-1; D is possibly TRBD2 (6 bases). In germline, CDR1 is SGHRS, CDR2 YFSETQ. Trimming left V 6 bases short and J 5 bases short, with 15 bases between. This CDR3 region has 14 residues.

The V gene is TRBV9, the J gene TRBJ2-4, with 10 bases matching TRBD1. Germline CDR1 is SGDLS and CDR2 is YYNGEE. The CDR3 contains 15 residues. V lost 4 bases, J lost 7 bases, and 8 bases stayed unmatched. The CDR3 DNA reads TGTGCCAGCAGCCCAGGGACAGGGGAGTGGAACATTCAGTACTTC. This encodes CASSPGTGEWNIQYF. Combining the CDR3 with reference TRBV9 and TRBJ2-4 gives the whole variable domain DSGVTQTPKHLITATGQRVTLRCSPRSGDLSVYWYQQSLDQGLQFLIQYYNGEERAKGNILERFSAQQFPDLHSELNLSSLELGDSALYFCASSPGTGEWNIQYFGAGTRLSVL.

On this clone itself: The same CDR3 also results from other DNA sequences found in this sample. V usage is TRBV9 and J usage is TRBJ2-2; possible D gene TRBD2, 5 bases. V was trimmed by 1 base and J by 4 bases, leaving 8 bases between them. CDR1 and CDR2 from the germline V gene are SGDLS and YYNGEE. This CDR3 region has 14 residues. The CDR3 DNA reads as TGTGCCAGCAGCGTAACGGGGAGCACCGGGGAGCTGTTTTTT. It codes for CASSVTGSTGELFF.

The CDR3 spells CASSYSRGAYEQYV. Here the CDR3 DNA reads TGTGCCAGCAGTTACTCGCGGGGGGCTTACGAGCAGTACGTC. The V call is TRBV6-5, the J call TRBJ2-7; 8 bases are a match to TRBD2. The CDR3 has 14 amino acids. Trimming removed 0 bases from V and 4 bases from J; junction bases left unmatched: 2. Germline assignment: CDR1 MNHEY and CDR2 SVGAGI.